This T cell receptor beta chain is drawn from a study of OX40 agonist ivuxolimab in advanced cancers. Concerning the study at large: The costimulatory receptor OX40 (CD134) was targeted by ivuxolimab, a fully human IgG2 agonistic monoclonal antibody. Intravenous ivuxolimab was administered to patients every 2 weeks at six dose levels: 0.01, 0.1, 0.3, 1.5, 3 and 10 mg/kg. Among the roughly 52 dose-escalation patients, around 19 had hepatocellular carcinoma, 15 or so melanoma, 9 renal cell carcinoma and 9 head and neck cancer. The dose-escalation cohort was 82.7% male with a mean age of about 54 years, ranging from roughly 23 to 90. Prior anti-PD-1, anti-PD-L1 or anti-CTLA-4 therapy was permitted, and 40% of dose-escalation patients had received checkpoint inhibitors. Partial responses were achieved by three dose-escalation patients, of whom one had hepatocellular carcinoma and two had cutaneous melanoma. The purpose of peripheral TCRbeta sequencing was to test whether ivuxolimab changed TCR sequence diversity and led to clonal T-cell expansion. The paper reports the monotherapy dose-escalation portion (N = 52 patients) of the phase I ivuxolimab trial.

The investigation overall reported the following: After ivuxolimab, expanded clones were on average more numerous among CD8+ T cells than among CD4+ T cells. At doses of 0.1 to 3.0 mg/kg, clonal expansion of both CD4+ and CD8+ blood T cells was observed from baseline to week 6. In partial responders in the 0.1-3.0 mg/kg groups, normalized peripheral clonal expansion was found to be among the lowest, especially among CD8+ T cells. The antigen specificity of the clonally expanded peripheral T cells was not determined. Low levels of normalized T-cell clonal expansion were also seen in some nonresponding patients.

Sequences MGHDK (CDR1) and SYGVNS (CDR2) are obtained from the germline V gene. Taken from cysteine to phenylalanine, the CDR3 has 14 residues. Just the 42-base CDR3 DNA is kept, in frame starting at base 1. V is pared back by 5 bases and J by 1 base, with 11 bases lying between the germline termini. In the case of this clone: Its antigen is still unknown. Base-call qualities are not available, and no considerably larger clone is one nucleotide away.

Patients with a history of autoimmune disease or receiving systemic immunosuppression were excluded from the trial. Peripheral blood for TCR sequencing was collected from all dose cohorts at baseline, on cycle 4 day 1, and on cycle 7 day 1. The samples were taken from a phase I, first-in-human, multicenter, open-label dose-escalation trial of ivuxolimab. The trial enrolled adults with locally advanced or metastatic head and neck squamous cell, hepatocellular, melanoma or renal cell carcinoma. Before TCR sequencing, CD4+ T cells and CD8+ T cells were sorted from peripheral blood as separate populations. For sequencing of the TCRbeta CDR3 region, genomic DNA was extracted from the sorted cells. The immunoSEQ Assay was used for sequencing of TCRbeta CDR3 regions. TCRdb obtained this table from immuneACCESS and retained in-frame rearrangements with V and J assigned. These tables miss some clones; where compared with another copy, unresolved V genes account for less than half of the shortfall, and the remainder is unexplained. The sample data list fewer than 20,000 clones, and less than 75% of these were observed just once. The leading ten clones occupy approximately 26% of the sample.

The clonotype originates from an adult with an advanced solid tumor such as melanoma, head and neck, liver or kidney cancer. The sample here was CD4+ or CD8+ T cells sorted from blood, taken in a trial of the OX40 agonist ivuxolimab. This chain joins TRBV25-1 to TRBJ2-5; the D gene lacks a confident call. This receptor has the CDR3 CASSSSSPQETQYF. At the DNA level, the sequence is TGTGCCAGCAGTTCAAGTTCCCCCCAAGAGACCCAGTACTTC.